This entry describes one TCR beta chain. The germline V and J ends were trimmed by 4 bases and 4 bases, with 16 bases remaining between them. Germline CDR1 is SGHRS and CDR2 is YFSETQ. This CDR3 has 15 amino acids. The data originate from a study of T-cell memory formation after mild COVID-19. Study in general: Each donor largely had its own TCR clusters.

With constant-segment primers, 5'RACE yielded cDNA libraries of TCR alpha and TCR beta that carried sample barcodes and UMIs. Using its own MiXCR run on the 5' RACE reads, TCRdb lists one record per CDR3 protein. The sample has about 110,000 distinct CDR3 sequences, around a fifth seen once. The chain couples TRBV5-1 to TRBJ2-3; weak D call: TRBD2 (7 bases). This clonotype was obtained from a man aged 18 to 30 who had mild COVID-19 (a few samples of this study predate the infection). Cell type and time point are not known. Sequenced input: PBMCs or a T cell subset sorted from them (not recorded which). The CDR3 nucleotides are TGCGCCAGCAGCCTGGGGGGGCGAGTAGCAGATACGCAGTATTTT. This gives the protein CASSLGGRVADTQYF.